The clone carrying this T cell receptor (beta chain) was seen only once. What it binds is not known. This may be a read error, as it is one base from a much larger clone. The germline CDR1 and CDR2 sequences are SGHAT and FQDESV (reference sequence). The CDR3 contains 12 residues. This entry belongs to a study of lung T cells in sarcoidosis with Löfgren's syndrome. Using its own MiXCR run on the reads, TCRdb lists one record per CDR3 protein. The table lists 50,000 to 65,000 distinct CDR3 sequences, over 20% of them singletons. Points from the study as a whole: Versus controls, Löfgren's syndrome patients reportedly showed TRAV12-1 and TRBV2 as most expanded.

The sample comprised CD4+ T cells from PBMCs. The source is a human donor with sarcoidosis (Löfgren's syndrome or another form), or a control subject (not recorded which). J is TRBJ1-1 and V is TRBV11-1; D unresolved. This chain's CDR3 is CASSLALIEASF. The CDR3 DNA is TGTGCCAGCAGCTTAGCGCTAATCGAAGCTTCCTTT.